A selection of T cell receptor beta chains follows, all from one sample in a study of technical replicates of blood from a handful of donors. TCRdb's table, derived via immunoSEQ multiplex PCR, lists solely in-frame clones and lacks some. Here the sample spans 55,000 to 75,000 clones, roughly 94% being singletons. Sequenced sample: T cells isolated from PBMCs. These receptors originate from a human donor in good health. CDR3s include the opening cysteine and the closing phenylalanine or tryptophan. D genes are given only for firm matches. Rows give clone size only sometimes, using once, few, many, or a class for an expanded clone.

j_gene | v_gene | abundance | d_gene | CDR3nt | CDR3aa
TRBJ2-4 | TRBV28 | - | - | TGTGCCAGCAACCCCCAGGGTAGGGTTAAAAACATTCAGTACTTC | CASNPQGRVKNIQYF
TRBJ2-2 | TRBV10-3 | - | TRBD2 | TGTGCCATCAGTGATCTGGGACTAGCGCTCACCGGGGAGCTGTTTTTT | CAISDLGLALTGELFF
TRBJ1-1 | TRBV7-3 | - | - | TGTGCCAGCAGCTATACAGGGCTAGAAGCTTTCTTT | CASSYTGLEAFF
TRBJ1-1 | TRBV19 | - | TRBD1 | TGTGCCAGTACCACAGGGGAAGTGAACACTGAAGCTTTCTTT | CASTTGEVNTEAFF
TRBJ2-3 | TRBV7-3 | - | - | TGTGCCAGCAGCTTAAGACGGGGAGAGGGCACAGATACGCAGTATTTT | CASSLRRGEGTDTQYF
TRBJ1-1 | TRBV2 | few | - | TGTGCCAGCAGTGCCTTGACTATGAACACTGAAGCTTTCTTT | CASSALTMNTEAFF
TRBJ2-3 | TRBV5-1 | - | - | TGCGCCAGCAGCTTCAGCGGGCCTACTAGCACAGATACGCAGTATTTT | CASSFSGPTSTDTQYF
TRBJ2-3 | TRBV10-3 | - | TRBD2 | TGTGCCATCAGTGAGTCGACTAGCGGGATCGGGGATACGCAGTATTTT | CAISESTSGIGDTQYF
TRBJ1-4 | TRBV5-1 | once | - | TGCGCCAGCAGCTTGGATGAGGGCACTAATGAAAAACTGTTTTTT | CASSLDEGTNEKLFF
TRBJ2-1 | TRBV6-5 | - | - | TGTGCCAGCAGTTATGCGGCTGAGCAGTTCTTC | CASSYAAEQFF
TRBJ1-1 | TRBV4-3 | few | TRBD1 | TGCGCCAGCAGCCGAGACAGGGACTTCACTGAAGCTTTCTTT | CASSRDRDFTEAFF
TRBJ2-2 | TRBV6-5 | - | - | TGTGCCAGCAGTAGCACCACCGGGGAGCTGTTTTTT | CASSSTTGELFF
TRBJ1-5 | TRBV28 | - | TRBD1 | TGTGCCAGCAGCCGGACAGGGGAAGGCAATCAGCCCCAGCATTTT | CASSRTGEGNQPQHF
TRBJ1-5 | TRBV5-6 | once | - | TGTGCCAGCAGCTCGGGTTGGCAGACTTATCAGCCCCAGCATTTT | CASSSGWQTYQPQHF
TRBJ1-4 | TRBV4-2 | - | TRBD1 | TGTGCCAGCAGCCCTGAAACAGGGGGGGATGAAAAACTGTTTTTT | CASSPETGGDEKLFF
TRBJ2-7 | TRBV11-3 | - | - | TGTGCCAGCAGCTTACGACAGGATGGAGAGCAGTACTTC | CASSLRQDGEQYF
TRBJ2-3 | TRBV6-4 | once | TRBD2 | TGTGCCAGCAGCCAGACTAGCCTAGGGAGCACAGATACGCAGTATTTT | CASSQTSLGSTDTQYF
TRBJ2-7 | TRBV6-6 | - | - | TGTGCCAGCAGGATACAGGGTAACGAGCAGTACTTC | CASRIQGNEQYF
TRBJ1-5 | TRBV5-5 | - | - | TGTGCCAGCAGCTTGGACGGAAGGGGAAATCAGCCCCAGCATTTT | CASSLDGRGNQPQHF
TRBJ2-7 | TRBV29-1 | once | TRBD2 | TGCAGCGTTTTTGCGGGAGGGCCCTACGAGCAGTACTTC | CSVFAGGPYEQYF
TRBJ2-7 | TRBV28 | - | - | TGTGCCAGCAGTTTTCCCTGGACTGGCTTTCGGTACGAGCAGTACTTC | CASSFPWTGFRYEQYF
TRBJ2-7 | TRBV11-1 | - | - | TGTGCCAGCAGCTTGGACGGAGGCGAGCAGTACTTC | CASSLDGGEQYF
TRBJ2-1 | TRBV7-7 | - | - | TGTGCCAGCAGCTTATCGGAGGGCGTAGCTTATGAGCAGTTCTTC | CASSLSEGVAYEQFF
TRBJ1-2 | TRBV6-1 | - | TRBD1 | TGTGCCAGCAGTGAATCCCGGACAGGGCGAGGCTACACCTTC | CASSESRTGRGYTF
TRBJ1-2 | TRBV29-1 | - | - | TGCAGCGTTGAAGGGGACAAGGCCAACTATGGCTACACCTTC | CSVEGDKANYGYTF
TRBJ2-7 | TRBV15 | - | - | TGTGCCACCAGCAGAGAATGGAGGGCCATTAACGAGCAGTACTTC | CATSREWRAINEQYF
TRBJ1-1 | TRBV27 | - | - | TGTGCCAGCAGTTTAAGTAATAACCACAGAACTGAAGCTTTCTTT | CASSLSNNHRTEAFF
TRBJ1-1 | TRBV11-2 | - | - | TGTGCCAGCAGCTTATGGGGGGGGAACACTGAAGCTTTCTTT | CASSLWGGNTEAFF
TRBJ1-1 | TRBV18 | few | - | TGTGCCAGCTCACCCAGGGAGGCTGAAGCTTTCTTT | CASSPREAEAFF
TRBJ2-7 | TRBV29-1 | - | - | TGCAGCGGGAGGGGCGGGAACTACGAGCAGTACTTC | CSGRGGNYEQYF
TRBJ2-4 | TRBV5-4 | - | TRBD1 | TGTGCCAGCAGCTTGGAGACAGGGGGGAACATTCAGTACTTC | CASSLETGGNIQYF
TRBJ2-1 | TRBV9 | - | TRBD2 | TGTGCCAGCAGCGTAACTAGCGGGCCACACAATGAGCAGTTCTTC | CASSVTSGPHNEQFF
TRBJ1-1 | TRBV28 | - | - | TGTGCCAGCATAATCCGGGGAAAGGGTGAAGCTTTCTTT | CASIIRGKGEAFF
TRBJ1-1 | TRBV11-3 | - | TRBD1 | TGTGCCAGCAGCTTCTCCGGGACAGGGCATAACACTGAAGCTTTCTTT | CASSFSGTGHNTEAFF
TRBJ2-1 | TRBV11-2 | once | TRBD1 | TGTGCCAGCAGCTCCGGGACAGGGGTCAATGAGCAGTTCTTC | CASSSGTGVNEQFF
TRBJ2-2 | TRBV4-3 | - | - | TGCGCCAGCAGCCTGAATAGCGGCACCGGGGAGCTGTTTTTT | CASSLNSGTGELFF
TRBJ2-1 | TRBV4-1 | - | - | TGCGCCAGCACCTTAGCGGAGCTCTCCTACAATGAGCAGTTCTTC | CASTLAELSYNEQFF
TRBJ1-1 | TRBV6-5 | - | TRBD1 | TGTGCCAGCAGGTCACAGGGGACTGAAGCTTTCTTT | CASRSQGTEAFF
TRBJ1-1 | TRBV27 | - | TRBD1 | TGTGCCAGCAGTTTAGGTAGCCGGGACAGGTGGGGGGAAGCTTTCTTT | CASSLGSRDRWGEAFF
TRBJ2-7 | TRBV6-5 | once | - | TGTGCCAGCAGGGGACTGTACGAGCAGTACTTC | CASRGLYEQYF
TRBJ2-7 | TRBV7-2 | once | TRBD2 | TGTGCCAGCAGCTTAGGGGGGGGACTAGCGCGAGAGCAGTACTTC | CASSLGGGLAREQYF
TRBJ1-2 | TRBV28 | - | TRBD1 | TGTGCCAGCAGTTTTTCCGGGACAGGGGCGAGGGGCTACACCTTC | CASSFSGTGARGYTF
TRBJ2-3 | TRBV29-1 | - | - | TGCAGCGTTGGTAGTACAGATACGCAGTATTTT | CSVGSTDTQYF
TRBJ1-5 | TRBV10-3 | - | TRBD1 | TGTGCCATCAGTACGGACAGGAATAATCAGCCCCAGCATTTT | CAISTDRNNQPQHF
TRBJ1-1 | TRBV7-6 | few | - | TGTGCCAGCGCCGGAGGGGGGGGAACGGGAACTGAAGCTTTCTTT | CASAGGGGTGTEAFF
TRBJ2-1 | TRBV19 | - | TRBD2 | TGTGCCAGTAGTATGACTAGCGGGAGGGAATATGAGCAGTTCTTC | CASSMTSGREYEQFF